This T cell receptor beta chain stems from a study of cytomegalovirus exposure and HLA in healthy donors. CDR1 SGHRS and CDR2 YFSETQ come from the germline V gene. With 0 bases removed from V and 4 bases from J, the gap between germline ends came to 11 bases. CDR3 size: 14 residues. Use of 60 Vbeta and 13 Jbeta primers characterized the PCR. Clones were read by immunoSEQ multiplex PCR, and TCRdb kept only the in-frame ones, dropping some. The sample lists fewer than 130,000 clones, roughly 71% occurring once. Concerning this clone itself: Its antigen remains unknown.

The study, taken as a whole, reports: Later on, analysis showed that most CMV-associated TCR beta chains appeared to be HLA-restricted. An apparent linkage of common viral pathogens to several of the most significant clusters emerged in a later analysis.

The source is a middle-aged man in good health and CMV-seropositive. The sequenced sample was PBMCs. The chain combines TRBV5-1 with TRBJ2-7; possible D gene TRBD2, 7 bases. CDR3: CASSLGGGYYEQYV. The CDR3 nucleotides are TGCGCCAGCAGCTTGGGGGGGGGCTATTACGAGCAGTACGTC.